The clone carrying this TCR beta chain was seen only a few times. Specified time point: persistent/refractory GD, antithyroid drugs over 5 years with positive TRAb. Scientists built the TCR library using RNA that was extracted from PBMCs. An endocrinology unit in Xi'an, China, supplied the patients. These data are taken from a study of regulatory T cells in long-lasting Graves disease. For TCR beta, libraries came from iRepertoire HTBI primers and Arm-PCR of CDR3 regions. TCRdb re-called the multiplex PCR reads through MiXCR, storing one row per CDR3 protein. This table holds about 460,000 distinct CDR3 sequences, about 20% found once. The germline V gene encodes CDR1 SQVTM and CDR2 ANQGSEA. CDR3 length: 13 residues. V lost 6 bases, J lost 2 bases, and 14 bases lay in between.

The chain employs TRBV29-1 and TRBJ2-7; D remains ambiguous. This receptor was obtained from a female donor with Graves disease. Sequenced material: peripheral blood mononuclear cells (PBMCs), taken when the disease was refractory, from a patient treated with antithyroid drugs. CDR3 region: CSVTLATPYEQYF. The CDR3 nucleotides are TGCAGCGTGACCTTGGCCACCCCCTACGAGCAGTACTTC.